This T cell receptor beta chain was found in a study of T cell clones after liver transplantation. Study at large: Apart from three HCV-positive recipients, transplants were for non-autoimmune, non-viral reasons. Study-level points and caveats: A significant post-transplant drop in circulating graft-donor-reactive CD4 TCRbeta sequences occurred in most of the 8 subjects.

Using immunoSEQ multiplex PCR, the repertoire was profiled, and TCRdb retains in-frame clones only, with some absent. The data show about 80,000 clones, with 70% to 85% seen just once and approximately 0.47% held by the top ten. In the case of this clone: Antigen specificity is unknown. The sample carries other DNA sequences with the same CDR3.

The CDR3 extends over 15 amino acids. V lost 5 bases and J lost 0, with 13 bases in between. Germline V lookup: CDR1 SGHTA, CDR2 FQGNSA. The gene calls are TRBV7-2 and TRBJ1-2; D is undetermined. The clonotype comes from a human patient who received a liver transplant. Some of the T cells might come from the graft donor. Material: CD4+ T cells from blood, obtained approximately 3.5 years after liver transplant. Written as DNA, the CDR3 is TGTGCCAGCAGCCTAGGCTACAGCACTAACTATGGCTACACCTTC. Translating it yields CASSLGYSTNYGYTF.